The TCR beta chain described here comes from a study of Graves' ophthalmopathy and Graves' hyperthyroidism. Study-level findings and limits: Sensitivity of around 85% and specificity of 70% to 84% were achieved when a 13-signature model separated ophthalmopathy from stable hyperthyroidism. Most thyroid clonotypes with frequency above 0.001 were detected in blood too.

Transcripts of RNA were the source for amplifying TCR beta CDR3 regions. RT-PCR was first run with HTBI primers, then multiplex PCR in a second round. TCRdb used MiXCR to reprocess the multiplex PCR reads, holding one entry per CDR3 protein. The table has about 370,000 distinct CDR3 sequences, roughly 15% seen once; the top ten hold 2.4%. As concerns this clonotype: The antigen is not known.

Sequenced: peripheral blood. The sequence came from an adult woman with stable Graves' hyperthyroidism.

The DNA of the CDR3 is TGTGCCAGCAGTTACTCGAGGGGCGAGAACACCGGGGAGCTGTTTTTT. It encodes CASSYSRGENTGELFF. The rearrangement joins TRBV6-5 to TRBJ2-2, with D perhaps given as TRBD1 or TRBD2 (5 bases each). The CDR3 loop spans 16 amino acids. The germline CDR1 and CDR2 sequences are MNHEY and SVGAGI. V lost 0 bases and J 1 base, leaving 9 bases between the germline ends.